The next 16 T cell receptor beta chains were all read from a single sample in a study of blood T cell repertoires in COVID-19. Sequenced by immunoSEQ multiplex PCR; TCRdb stores in-frame clones only, minus some. Here the sample spans about 64,000 clones, approximately 88% being singletons. Sample: peripheral blood. The receptors come from a woman in her fifties or sixties with COVID-19, enrolled during active disease.

V usage is TRBV5-4 and J usage is TRBJ2-7; D is possibly TRBD2 (5 bases). V lost 2 bases to trimming and J lost 7 bases, with 16 bases between them. CDR3 length: 14 amino acids. Germline V CDR1 and CDR2: SGHNT, YYREEE (reference sequence). The CDR3 reads CASSLLGSGREQYF. CDR3 DNA: TGTGCCAGCAGCTTACTAGGCTCTGGCCGTGAGCAGTACTTC. The whole variable domain, remainder taken from reference TRBV5-4 and TRBJ2-7, is ETGVTQSPTHLIKTRGQQVTLRCSSQSGHNTVSWYQQALGQGPQFIFQYYREEENGRGNFPPRFSGLQFPNYSSELNVNALELDDSALYLCASSLLGSGREQYFGPGTRLTVT.

This chain uses TRBV5-1 with TRBJ2-3; TRBD1 agrees at 7 bases. The CDR3 has 15 amino acids. The V gene's germline CDR1 is SGHRS and CDR2 YFSETQ. J was trimmed by 2 bases and V by 3 bases; bases with no gene match: 6. This chain's CDR3 is CASSWGQSNTDTQYF. The DNA of the CDR3 is TGCGCCAGCAGCTGGGGACAGTCTAACACAGATACGCAGTATTTT.

V is TRBV21-1 and J is TRBJ2-1; the D call in the table, TRBD2, was not verified against the DNA. TRBV21-1 is noted as a pseudogene. The CDR3 consists of 18 residues. CDR3: CASSKECNSGGGNNEQFF. CDR3 nucleotide sequence: TGTGCCAGCAGCAAAGAATGTAATAGCGGGGGCGGAAATAATGAGCAGTTCTTC.

V usage is TRBV3-1 (or the pseudogene TRBV3-2) and J usage is TRBJ1-2; perhaps TRBD1 as D (6 bases). The CDR3 is 16 residues long. Trimming stripped 3 bases from V and 8 bases from J, with 22 bases between. CDR1 is LGHDT and CDR2 is YNNKEL in the germline V gene (reference sequence). This CDR3 is CASSQGGQFPFSGYTF. The CDR3 DNA reads TGTGCCAGCAGCCAGGGCGGACAGTTCCCCTTCTCCGGCTACACCTTC.

This clone has just a few counts. The chain recombines TRBV6-2 or TRBV6-3 with TRBJ2-1; 10 nucleotides agree with TRBD2. CDR3 length: 17 amino acids. V dropped 5 bases and J dropped 9; count of bases not matched to a gene: 16. The germline V gene has CDR1 MNHEY and CDR2 SVGEGT. CDR3 in amino acids: CASSPAGLAGVEGEQFF. In DNA, the CDR3 is TGTGCCAGCAGTCCCGCGGGGCTAGCGGGAGTTGAGGGTGAGCAGTTCTTC.

The J gene is TRBJ2-1, the V gene TRBV27, with D unclear. Germline CDR1 and CDR2: MNHEY and SMNVEV (reference sequence). There are 16 residues in the CDR3. The ends were cut back, 0 bases at V and 3 bases at J, with 12 bases in the middle. The CDR3 reads CASSLSLTLHYNEQFF. CDR3 sequence (DNA): TGTGCCAGCAGTTTATCCCTGACACTTCACTACAATGAGCAGTTCTTC.

V gene TRBV5-6 combines with J gene TRBJ1-3; 9 bases are a match to TRBD1. This CDR3 is 15 amino acids long. Germline CDR1 and CDR2: SGHDT and YYEEEE. J was trimmed by 5 bases and V by 6 bases; bases with no gene match: 9. In nucleotides, the CDR3 is TGTGCCAGCACCAAGTGGGACAGGGACCGAAACACCATATATTTT. This translates into CASTKWDRDRNTIYF.

The chain joins TRBV27 to TRBJ2-1, with D perhaps matching TRBD2 (6 bases). Germline CDR1 MNHEY, CDR2 SMNVEV (reference sequence). CDR3 length: 15 amino acids. Deletions cut 5 bases from V and 7 bases from J, with 18 bases between. CDR3 residues: CASSLTYGSLNEQFF. CDR3 DNA: TGTGCCAGCAGTCTTACTTACGGGAGTCTGAATGAGCAGTTCTTC.

The chain joins TRBV5-1 to TRBJ2-1, with 9 bases that match TRBD1. V trimming: 0 bases; J trimming: 9 bases; junction bases outside the gene matches: 4. Germline CDR1 SGHRS, CDR2 YFSETQ. This CDR3 is 14 amino acids long. As DNA, the CDR3 is TGCGCCAGCAGCTTGGACAGGGGGCGAAGTGAGCAGTTCTTC. Residues: CASSLDRGRSEQFF.

The V and J genes are TRBV5-6 and TRBJ2-1; 9 bases are a match to TRBD2. Germline V gene sequence: CDR1 SGHDT, CDR2 YYEEEE. Trimming took 4 bases from V and 12 from J; bases not matched to a gene: 11. This CDR3 contains 14 residues. Here the CDR3 DNA reads TGTGCCAGCAGCAGGGGTACTAGCGGGCGAGGGCAGTTCTTC. Translated, it gives CASSRGTSGRGQFF. The full variable domain, with the rest looked up from reference TRBV5-6 and TRBJ2-1, is DAGVTQSPTHLIKTRGQQVTLRCSPKSGHDTVSWYQQALGQGPQFIFQYYEEEERQRGNFPDRFSGHQFPNYSSELNVNALLLGDSALYLCASSRGTSGRGQFFGPGTRLTVL.

The J gene is TRBJ1-2, the V gene TRBV2; 7 bases map to TRBD1. Germline CDR1 reads SNHLY; CDR2 reads FYNNEI. The CDR3 runs to 14 residues. Trimming removed 6 bases from V and 0 bases from J; junction bases left unmatched: 4. CDR3 in amino acids: CASSGQVANYGYTF. As DNA, the CDR3 is TGTGCCAGCAGCGGACAGGTCGCTAACTATGGCTACACCTTC.

This clone was counted once. The chain uses TRBV5-4 and TRBJ2-5; 13 bases agree with TRBD2. The CDR3 length is 16 residues. In germline, CDR1 is SGHNT, CDR2 YYREEE (reference sequence). V dropped 4 bases and J dropped 4; count of bases not matched to a gene: 7. This CDR3 is CASSRTSGSPRETQYF. The CDR3 DNA sequence: TGTGCCAGCAGCAGGACTAGCGGGAGTCCTCGAGAGACCCAGTACTTC.

The V and J genes are TRBV7-2 and TRBJ2-5; 12 bases are a match to TRBD1. Germline values: CDR1 SGHTA, CDR2 FQGNSA. With V trimmed by 3 bases and J by 5 bases, 4 bases remained unmatched. This CDR3 spans 15 amino acids. The CDR3 bases are TGTGCCAGCAGCTTGGGACAGGGGGCTTGGGAGACCCAGTACTTC. It encodes CASSLGQGAWETQYF. The full variable domain, rest sourced from reference TRBV7-2 and TRBJ2-5, is GAGVSQSPSNKVTEKGKDVELRCDPISGHTALYWYRQSLGQGLEFLIYFQGNSAPDKSGLPSDRFSAERTGGSVSTLTIQRTQQEDSAVYLCASSLGQGAWETQYFGPGTRLLVL.

J is TRBJ1-2 and V is TRBV5-6; unclear D gene. Germline lookup yields CDR1 SGHDT and CDR2 YYEEEE. The V end was cut by 1 base, the J end by 2 bases, with 6 bases between. The CDR3 runs to 13 residues. CDR3 sequence: CASSLTRNYGYTF. In nucleotides, the CDR3 is TGTGCCAGCAGCTTGACCAGGAACTATGGCTACACCTTC.

The chain employs TRBV28 and TRBJ2-3; TRBD2 agrees at 7 bases. The CDR3 is made up of 16 amino acids. Trimming removed 4 bases from V and 5 bases from J; junction bases left unmatched: 12. Germline values: CDR1 MDHEN, CDR2 SYDVKM. CDR3 DNA sequence: TGTGCCAGCAGTTGGGCCCAGCGGGATGGGGGAGATACGCAGTATTTT. Residues: CASSWAQRDGGDTQYF.

The CDR3: CASSLDHESPLHF. The CDR3 nucleotides read TGTGCCAGCAGCTTAGATCACGAGTCACCCCTCCACTTT. The chain carries TRBV11-3 and TRBJ1-6; D not resolved. There are 13 residues in the CDR3. Trimming cost V 0 bases and J 10 bases, with 7 bases left between them. Germline CDR1 SGHNT, CDR2 YENEEA. Drawing the rest from reference TRBV11-3 and TRBJ1-6, the complete variable domain is EAGVVQSPRYKIIEKKQPVAFWCNPISGHNTLYWYLQNLGQGPELLIRYENEEAVDDSQLPKDRFSAERLKGVDSTLKIQPAELGDSAVYLCASSLDHESPLHFGNGTRLTVT.